A selection of T cell receptor beta chains follows, all from one sample in a study of OX40 agonist ivuxolimab in advanced cancers. Only in-frame clones appear in the TCRdb table, and some are missing; sequencing was by immunoSEQ multiplex PCR. The sample gives roughly 7,000 clones, over 80% of which show up once; more than 60% is in the top ten. The input for sequencing was CD4+ or CD8+ T cells sorted from blood, taken in a trial of the OX40 agonist ivuxolimab. Every receptor here comes from an adult with an advanced solid tumor such as melanoma, head and neck, liver or kidney cancer. CDR3s include the opening cysteine and the closing phenylalanine or tryptophan. D genes are given only for firm matches. A row's size may be missing; if present it is once, few, many or a size class.

clone size	D gene	V gene	J gene	CDR3 protein	CDR3 DNA
-	-	TRBV10-1	TRBJ2-3	CASSERRNAQYF	TGCGCCAGCAGTGAGCGGCGAAATGCGCAGTATTTT
hyperexpanded	-	TRBV19	TRBJ2-7	CASSTGAEGEQYF	TGTGCCAGTAGTACGGGCGCGGAAGGAGAGCAGTACTTC
-	-	TRBV2	TRBJ2-7	CASSEYRSSYEQYF	TGTGCCAGCAGTGAATACAGGAGCTCCTACGAGCAGTACTTC
-	TRBD1	TRBV18	TRBJ2-1	CASSALGQAEQFF	TGTGCCAGCTCCGCACTAGGACAGGCTGAGCAGTTCTTC
-	-	TRBV30	TRBJ2-7	CAWSWRGEQYF	TGTGCCTGGAGTTGGCGCGGGGAGCAGTACTTC
-	TRBD1	TRBV11-2	TRBJ1-6	CASSSTTGAYNSPLHF	TGTGCCAGCAGCTCGACAACAGGGGCCTATAATTCACCCCTCCACTTT
once	-	TRBV6-1	TRBJ1-2	CASNWKDSGGYGYTF	TGTGCCAGCAATTGGAAGGACAGCGGCGGGTATGGCTACACCTTC
-	-	TRBV6-1	TRBJ1-5	CASSLGRRGNQPQHF	TGTGCCAGCAGTCTGGGGCGCAGGGGCAATCAGCCCCAGCATTTT
-	-	TRBV5-4	TRBJ1-2	CASLEREQGLGYGYTF	TGTGCCAGCTTGGAAAGGGAGCAGGGTTTAGGCTATGGCTACACCTTC
once	TRBD1	TRBV19	TRBJ1-1	CASRYPGTGDTEAFF	TGTGCCAGTCGCTACCCCGGGACAGGGGACACTGAAGCTTTCTTT
-	-	TRBV10-3	TRBJ2-7	CAISDPPLHEQYF	TGTGCCATCAGTGACCCGCCTCTTCACGAGCAGTACTTC
-	-	TRBV9	TRBJ2-5	CASSATRTLETQYF	TGTGCCAGCAGCGCGACTAGAACTCTAGAGACCCAGTACTTC
-	-	TRBV5-1	TRBJ2-7	CASSDNRYEQYF	TGCGCCAGCAGCGACAATAGATACGAGCAGTACTTC
-	-	TRBV27	TRBJ2-7	CASSFKIAYEQYF	TGTGCCAGCAGTTTCAAGATCGCCTACGAGCAGTACTTC
-	TRBD1	TRBV28	TRBJ1-5	CANGQDNQPQHF	TGTGCCAACGGACAGGACAATCAGCCCCAGCATTTT
-	TRBD1	TRBV2	TRBJ1-1	CASSEPTGVNTEAFF	TGTGCCAGCAGTGAACCAACAGGGGTAAACACTGAAGCTTTCTTT
-	-	TRBV15	TRBJ2-2	CATSSPGTSNTGELFF	TGTGCCACCAGCAGCCCCGGGACATCGAACACCGGGGAGCTGTTTTTT
-	TRBD2	TRBV7-9	TRBJ2-7	CASSSIAGDYEQYF	TGTGCCAGCAGTTCTATAGCGGGGGATTACGAGCAGTACTTC
-	TRBD2	TRBV13	TRBJ2-1	CASSHGTSGSPAETNEQFF	TGTGCCAGCAGCCACGGGACTAGCGGTTCGCCCGCCGAGACCAATGAGCAGTTCTTC
-	TRBD2	TRBV9	TRBJ2-1	CASTETSGGYNEQFF	TGTGCCAGCACTGAGACTAGCGGGGGCTACAATGAGCAGTTCTTC
-	TRBD2	TRBV7-6	TRBJ2-1	CASSVLADYNEQFF	TGTGCCAGCAGCGTTCTAGCGGACTACAATGAGCAGTTCTTC
-	-	TRBV5-1	TRBJ1-1	CASRPGLFTEAFF	TGCGCCAGCAGGCCCGGACTGTTTACTGAAGCTTTCTTT
-	TRBD1	TRBV7-9	TRBJ2-1	CASNPAPGQGGNEQFF	TGTGCCAGCAATCCCGCCCCGGGACAGGGTGGCAATGAGCAGTTCTTC
medium-sized	-	TRBV18	TRBJ2-3	CASSLTSTDTQYF	TGTGCCAGCTCCCTCACTAGCACAGATACGCAGTATTTT
-	-	TRBV19	TRBJ1-5	CASKQEGFNQPQHF	TGTGCCAGTAAACAGGAGGGGTTCAATCAGCCCCAGCATTTT
-	-	TRBV5-1	TRBJ2-7	CASSLVGYEQYF	TGCGCCAGCAGCCTAGTTGGTTACGAGCAGTACTTC
-	-	TRBV30	TRBJ2-3	CAWIQADTQYF	TGTGCCTGGATACAGGCAGATACGCAGTATTTT
once	TRBD2	TRBV30	TRBJ2-7	CAWKLAGGSYEQYF	TGTGCCTGGAAGCTAGCGGGGGGATCCTACGAGCAGTACTTC
-	-	TRBV10-1	TRBJ2-1	CASSPGPTGYNEQFF	TGCGCCAGCAGCCCAGGGCCCACCGGCTACAATGAGCAGTTCTTC
-	-	TRBV19	TRBJ2-5	CASSIDPASAYQETQYF	TGTGCCAGTAGTATAGATCCCGCTAGCGCCTACCAAGAGACCCAGTACTTC
-	-	TRBV19	TRBJ1-1	CASSMPGPEAFF	TGTGCCAGTAGTATGCCAGGGCCTGAAGCTTTCTTT